These 7 T cell receptor beta chains were all obtained from the same sample, sequenced in a study of blood T cells in healthy people across ages. Primers used in a second PCR of roughly 6 to 11 cycles were a sample-barcoded 5' primer and a J-beta primer mix. TCRdb redid the calling of the 5' RACE reads with MiXCR, one entry per CDR3 protein. The sample holds 600,000 to 650,000 distinct CDR3 sequences, under 65% seen once. The material sequenced was blood. These receptors were collected from a man between 60 and 75 years old in good health.

This clonotype was observed a single time. The J gene is TRBJ2-1, the V gene TRBV18, with 7 positions matching TRBD2. V gave up 0 bases and J gave up 9 bases; unmatched junction bases: 5. Looked up from germline, CDR1 is KGHSH and CDR2 is LQKENI. This CDR3 has 14 amino acids. The CDR3 loop is CASSPPSGASEQFF. CDR3 nucleotides: TGTGCCAGCTCACCACCGAGCGGGGCGAGTGAGCAGTTCTTC. Filled out from reference TRBV18 and TRBJ2-1, the complete variable domain reads NAGVMQNPRHLVRRRGQEARLRCSPMKGHSHVYWYRQLPEEGLKFMVYLQKENIIDESGMPKERFSAEFPKEGPSILRIQQVVRGDSAAYFCASSPPSGASEQFFGPGTRLTVL.

V gene TRBV7-9 combines with J gene TRBJ1-2; the D is unclear. Trimming took off 1 base at V and 8 bases at J, with 11 bases between the two ends. This CDR3 spans 13 amino acids. Germline V lookup: CDR1 SEHNR, CDR2 FQNEAQ (reference sequence). In nucleotides, the CDR3 is TGTGCCAGCAGCTTAGAGGCCGATAGAGGCTACACCTTC. Translation: CASSLEADRGYTF.

V gene TRBV4-2 combines with J gene TRBJ2-1, with a tentative D call TRBD2 (6 bases). The CDR3 sequence is 15 residues long. Trimming took 0 bases from V and 3 from J, leaving 9 bases between them. Germline values: CDR1 LGHNA, CDR2 YNFKEQ. The DNA for the CDR3 is TGTGCCAGCAGCCAAGACCTAGCGATCTACAATGAGCAGTTCTTC. It is translated as CASSQDLAIYNEQFF.

This rearrangement joins TRBV20-1 to TRBJ2-4; D possibly uses TRBD1 or TRBD2 (5 bases each). The V end lost 2 bases, the J end lost 11 bases, and 16 bases lay between the germline ends. Germline CDR1 DFQATT, CDR2 SNEGSKA (reference sequence). This CDR3 has 13 residues. The CDR3 coding sequence is TGCAGTGCTAGACAGGAGTCCCAGGGAGTTCAGTACTTC. It codes for CSARQESQGVQYF.

The rearrangement joins TRBV4-1 to TRBJ2-5; 7 bases match TRBD2. J was trimmed by 4 bases and V by 3 bases; bases with no gene match: 2. The CDR3 spans 13 residues. The germline V gene has CDR1 MGHRA and CDR2 YSYEKL. The CDR3 loop reads CASSQGLSETQYF. CDR3 in DNA: TGCGCCAGCAGCCAGGGACTATCAGAGACCCAGTACTTC.

The rearrangement uses TRBV29-1 and TRBJ2-1, with D possibly being TRBD1 (6 bases). Trimming pared 7 bases from V and 8 bases from J, leaving 18 bases between. The CDR3 runs to 13 residues. The germline V gene encodes CDR1 SQVTM and CDR2 ANQGSEA. The CDR3 region is CSAVAGEYDEQFF. The CDR3 nucleotides are TGCAGCGCCGTGGCAGGGGAATACGATGAGCAGTTCTTC.

The chain has TRBV5-6 and TRBJ1-1; 8 bases line up with TRBD1. Germline CDR1 SGHDT, CDR2 YYEEEE. V trimming: 4 bases; J trimming: 4 bases; junction bases outside the gene matches: 3. The CDR3 length is 13 residues. The CDR3 loop reads CASSNRGITEAFF. CDR3 in DNA: TGTGCCAGCAGCAACAGGGGGATCACTGAAGCTTTCTTT.